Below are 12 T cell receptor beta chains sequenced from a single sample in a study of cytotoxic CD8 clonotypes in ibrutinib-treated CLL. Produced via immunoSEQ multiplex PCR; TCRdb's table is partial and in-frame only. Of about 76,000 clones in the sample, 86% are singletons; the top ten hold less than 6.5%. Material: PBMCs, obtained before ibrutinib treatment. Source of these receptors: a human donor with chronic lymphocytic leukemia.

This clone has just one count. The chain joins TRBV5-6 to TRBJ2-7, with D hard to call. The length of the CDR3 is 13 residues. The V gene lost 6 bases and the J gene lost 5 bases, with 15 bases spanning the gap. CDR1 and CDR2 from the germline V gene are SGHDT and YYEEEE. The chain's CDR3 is CASNKGFLNEQYF. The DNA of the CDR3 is TGTGCCAGCAACAAGGGTTTCTTGAACGAGCAGTACTTC. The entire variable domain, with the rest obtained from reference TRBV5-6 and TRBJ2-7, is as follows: DAGVTQSPTHLIKTRGQQVTLRCSPKSGHDTVSWYQQALGQGPQFIFQYYEEEERQRGNFPDRFSGHQFPNYSSELNVNALLLGDSALYLCASNKGFLNEQYFGPGTRLTVT.

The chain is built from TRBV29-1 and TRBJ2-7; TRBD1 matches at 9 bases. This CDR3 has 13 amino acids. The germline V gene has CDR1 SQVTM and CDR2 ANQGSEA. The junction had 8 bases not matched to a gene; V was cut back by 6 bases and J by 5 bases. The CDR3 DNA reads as TGCAGCGTGCGGGACAGGGTAACCCACGAGCAGTACTTC. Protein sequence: CSVRDRVTHEQYF.

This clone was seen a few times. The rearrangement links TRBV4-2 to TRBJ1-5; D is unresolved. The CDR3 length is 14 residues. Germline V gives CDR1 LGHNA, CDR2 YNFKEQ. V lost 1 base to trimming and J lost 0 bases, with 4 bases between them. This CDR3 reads CASSQVISNQPQHF. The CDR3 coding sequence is TGTGCCAGCAGCCAAGTCATTAGCAATCAGCCCCAGCATTTT.

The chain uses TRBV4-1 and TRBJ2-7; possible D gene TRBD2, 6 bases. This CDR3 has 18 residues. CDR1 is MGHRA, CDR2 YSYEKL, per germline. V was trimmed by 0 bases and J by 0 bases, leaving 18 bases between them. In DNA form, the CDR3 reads TGCGCCAGCAGCCAAGATTCTCCGCCGGGAGTTAGCTCCTACGAGCAGTACTTC. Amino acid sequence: CASSQDSPPGVSSYEQYF.

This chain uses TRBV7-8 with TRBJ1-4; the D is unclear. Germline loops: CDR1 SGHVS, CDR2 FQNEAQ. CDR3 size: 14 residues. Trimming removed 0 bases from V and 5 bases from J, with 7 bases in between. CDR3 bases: TGTGCCAGCAGCTTAGCCTTCGTAAATGAAAAACTGTTTTTT. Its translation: CASSLAFVNEKLFF.

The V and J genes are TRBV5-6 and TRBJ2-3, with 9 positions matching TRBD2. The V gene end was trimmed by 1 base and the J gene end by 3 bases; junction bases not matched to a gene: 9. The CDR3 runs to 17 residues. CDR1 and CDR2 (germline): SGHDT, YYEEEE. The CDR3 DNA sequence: TGTGCCAGCAGCTTGCAAGCGGGGGGTGGGCGGACAGATACGCAGTATTTT. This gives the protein CASSLQAGGGRTDTQYF.

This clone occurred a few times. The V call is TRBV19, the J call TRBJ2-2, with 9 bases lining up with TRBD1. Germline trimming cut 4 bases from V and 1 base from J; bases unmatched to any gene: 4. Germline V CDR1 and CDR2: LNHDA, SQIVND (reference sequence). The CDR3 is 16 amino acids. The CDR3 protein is CASSKTGQGNTGELFF. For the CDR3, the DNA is TGTGCCAGTAGTAAGACGGGACAGGGGAACACCGGGGAGCTGTTTTTT.

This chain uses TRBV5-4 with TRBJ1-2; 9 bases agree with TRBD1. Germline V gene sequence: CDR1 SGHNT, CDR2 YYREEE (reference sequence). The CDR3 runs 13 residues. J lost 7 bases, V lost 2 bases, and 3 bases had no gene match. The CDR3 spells CASSFVQGAGYTF. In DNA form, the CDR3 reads TGTGCCAGCAGCTTTGTACAGGGGGCTGGCTACACCTTC.

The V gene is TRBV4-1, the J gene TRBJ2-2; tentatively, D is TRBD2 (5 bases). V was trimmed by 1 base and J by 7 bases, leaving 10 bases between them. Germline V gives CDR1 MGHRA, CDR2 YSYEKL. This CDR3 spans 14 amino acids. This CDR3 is CASSQGVGNGELFF. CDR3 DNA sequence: TGCGCCAGCAGCCAAGGGGTCGGGAACGGGGAGCTGTTTTTT.

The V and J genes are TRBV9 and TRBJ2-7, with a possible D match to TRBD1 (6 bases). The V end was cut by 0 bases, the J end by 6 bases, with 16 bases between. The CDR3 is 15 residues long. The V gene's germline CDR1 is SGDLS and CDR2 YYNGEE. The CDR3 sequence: CASSVGQAGVGEQYF. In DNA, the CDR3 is TGTGCCAGCAGCGTAGGTCAGGCAGGGGTAGGCGAGCAGTACTTC.

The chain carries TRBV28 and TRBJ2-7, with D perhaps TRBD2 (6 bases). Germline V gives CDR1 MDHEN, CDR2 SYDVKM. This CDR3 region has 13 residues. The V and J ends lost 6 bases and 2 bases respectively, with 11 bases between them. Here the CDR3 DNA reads TGTGCCAGCAGACATAGCGGTACCTACGAGCAGTACTTC. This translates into CASRHSGTYEQYF. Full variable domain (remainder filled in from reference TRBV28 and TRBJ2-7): DVKVTQSSRYLVKRTGEKVFLECVQDMDHENMFWYRQDPGLGLRLIYFSYDVKMKEKGDIPEGYSVSREKKERFSLILESASTNQTSMYLCASRHSGTYEQYFGPGTRLTVT.

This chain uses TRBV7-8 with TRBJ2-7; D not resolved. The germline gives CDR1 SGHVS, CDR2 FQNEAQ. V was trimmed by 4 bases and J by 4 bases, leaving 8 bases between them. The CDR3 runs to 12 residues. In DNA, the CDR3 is TGTGCCAGCAGCTCCGCTGGGTACGAGCAGTACTTC. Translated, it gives CASSSAGYEQYF.